The subject of this entry is one TCR beta chain. Its target is not known. Extraction of RNA together with DNA used roughly 19-31 mg of unsorted bulk tissue. Every patient in the cohort had a primary liver carcinoma. That carcinoma was treated by surgical resection. Each sampled tumor had five separate regions taken from it. This record comes from a study of tumor-infiltrating lymphocytes in primary liver carcinoma. Study as a whole: Patients comprised men and women whose ages fell between 30 and 69 years. Regarding the study as a whole: Representation across all five tumor regions was limited to only about 8-24% of top clones.

Germline V gene lookup returns CDR1 ENHRY and CDR2 SYGVKD. This CDR3 contains 12 residues. The template, approximately 500 ng total RNA, yielded TCR beta cDNA made with a constant-region primer. Three nested multiplex PCR rounds of slightly modified ARM-PCR generated TCR beta libraries. Researchers ran the first two PCR rounds for roughly 10 cycles each with TRBV1-TRBV30 forward primers and a C-beta reverse primer. TCRdb called the multiplex PCR reads again in MiXCR, with one record for every CDR3 protein. The sample has roughly 120,000 distinct CDR3 sequences; around two thirds are singletons. This TCR derives from a woman aged 60-70 years with primary liver carcinoma and hepatitis B virus infection. The specimen was liver tumor tissue from sampling region 1. Subset in this sample: tumor region T1, superior pole. V gene TRBV10-3 combines with J gene TRBJ2-7; no definite D call. The CDR3 loop reads CTIATVTYEQYF. Here the CDR3 DNA reads TGTACTATTGCGACGGTAACCTACGAGCAGTACTTC.